The next 26 T cell receptor beta chains were all read from a single sample in a study of blood T cells in healthy people across ages (dated by TCRdb to the mid-2010s). Libraries were made using 5' RACE. The reads were generated on an Illumina HiSeq 2500. The second PCR ran for about 6 to 12 cycles and used a J-beta primer mix along with a sample-barcoded 5' primer. TCRdb took the public reads, trimmed them with fastp at Q25, ran MiXCR for clone calling and kept in-frame beta chains. Under each unique CDR3 protein, matching rows form one entry showing the most common genes and DNA. A total of around 1,000,000 distinct CDR3 sequences appear in this sample, around 27% of them only once. The ten largest clones represent around 0.75% of the sample. The sample was also reused in another study, on T cells of mothers and their children.

Source material: blood. These receptors were collected from a girl aged 2-10 years in good health.

The J gene is TRBJ2-7, the V gene TRBV7-2; D is ambiguous. CDR3 length equals 13 residues. The germline V gene has CDR1 SGHTA and CDR2 FQGNSA. V shed 3 bases and J shed 5 bases, with 11 bases lying between them. The CDR3 bases are TGTGCCAGCAGCTTTATAGGGCCCAACGAGCAGTACTTC. Translating it yields CASSFIGPNEQYF.

This clonotype occurred once. This chain joins TRBV7-2 and TRBJ2-1; 11 bases agree with TRBD2. The J call may be in error: the DNA end matches TRBJ2-5 better. Germline loops: CDR1 SGHTA, CDR2 FQGNSA. The CDR3 sequence is 17 residues long. The CDR3 loop is CASSLSTSGASQETQYF. DNA of the CDR3: TGTGCCAGCAGCTTATCGACTAGCGGGGCTTCTCAAGAGACCCAGTACTTC.

This sequence joins TRBV28 and TRBJ1-1, with 9 nucleotides matching TRBD1. The CDR3 extends over 8 amino acids. Germline CDR1 MDHEN, CDR2 SYDVKM. For the CDR3, the DNA is TGTCGGGACAGGGCAGCTTTCTTT. Protein product: CRDRAAFF.

Only a few counts were recorded for this clonotype. V and J are TRBV6-6 and TRBJ2-5; a possible D gene is TRBD2 (6 bases). Judging by the DNA end, TRBJ2-1 fits better; the J call may be wrong. This CDR3 has 16 amino acids. Germline values: CDR1 MNHNY, CDR2 SVGAGI (reference sequence). The DNA of the CDR3 is TGTGCCAGCAGTTACTCTCCTAGCGCACGGTACAATGAGCAGTTCTTC. Translated: CASSYSPSARYNEQFF.

This clonotype was seen only a few times. The chain is built from TRBV27 and TRBJ2-3, with TRBD1 as a possible D gene (6 bases). Germline values: CDR1 MNHEY, CDR2 SMNVEV (reference sequence). This CDR3 is built from 14 residues. V was shortened by 8 bases and J by 4 bases, with 16 bases between the two germline ends. The CDR3 sequence: CASSRQGQADTQYF. CDR3 in DNA: TGTGCCAGCTCTAGGCAGGGACAAGCAGATACGCAGTATTTT.

This chain uses TRBV5-1 with TRBJ1-4, with D tentatively TRBD1 (5 bases). Trimming left V 3 bases short and J 0 bases short, with 18 bases between. The CDR3 runs 18 residues. Germline CDR1 SGHRS, CDR2 YFSETQ. This chain's CDR3 is CASSSSFPPGPTNEKLFF. CDR3 coding DNA: TGCGCCAGCAGCTCAAGCTTTCCCCCGGGACCAACTAATGAAAAACTGTTTTTT.

The rearrangement joins TRBV21-1 to TRBJ1-2; the table's D call TRBD1 went unverified against the DNA. TRBV21-1 constitutes a pseudogene. This CDR3 has 14 amino acids. The CDR3 DNA sequence: TGTGCCAGCAGCAAAGAGGGCAGGGCAGGAGGCTACACCTTC. This translates into CASSKEGRAGGYTF.

The chain uses TRBV9 and TRBJ1-2, with 7 nucleotides matching TRBD1. This CDR3 region has 18 residues. V was clipped by 0 bases and J by 4 bases; unmatched bases: 15. The germline CDR1 and CDR2 sequences are SGDLS and YYNGEE. Here the CDR3 reads CASSVGPFDREGGYGYTF. DNA for the CDR3: TGTGCCAGCAGCGTAGGACCCTTTGACAGGGAAGGCGGCTATGGCTACACCTTC.

The chain employs TRBV28 and TRBJ1-3, with no clear D. The CDR3 totals 12 residues. Germline V gene sequence: CDR1 MDHEN, CDR2 SYDVKM. The germline V and J ends were trimmed by 8 bases and 1 base, with 6 bases remaining between them. The CDR3 region is CASFESGNTIYF. DNA for the CDR3: TGTGCCAGCTTCGAGTCTGGAAACACCATATATTTT.

This clonotype showed up just a few times. The rearrangement uses TRBV29-1 and TRBJ2-1, with no clear D. The CDR3 totals 11 residues. Germline values: CDR1 SQVTM, CDR2 ANQGSEA. The V gene lost 7 bases and the J gene lost 5 bases, with 9 bases spanning the gap. Here the CDR3 reads CSGERDNEQFF. CDR3 nucleotide sequence: TGCAGCGGCGAGCGCGACAATGAGCAGTTCTTC.

There are many counts of this clonotype. One end of the junction is discordant with germline, which a read error may explain. The gene calls are TRBV4-3 and TRBJ2-5; TRBD1 is a possible D gene (6 bases). The CDR3 loop spans 13 amino acids. Germline V gene data show CDR1 as LGHNA and CDR2 as YSLEER. For the CDR3, the DNA is TGTGCCAGCAGCCAAGACACAGGGGAGACCCAGTACTTC. This translates into CASSQDTGETQYF.

Turning to this clonotype: At one of its ends the junction is not consistent with the germline gene, which may arise from a read error. Here the CDR3 reads CASRYYGEEETRYF. The CDR3 bases are TGTGCCAGCAGATACTACGGGGAGGAAGAGACCCGGTACTTC. The chain recombines TRBV28 with TRBJ2-5, with a tentative D call TRBD2 (6 bases). Germline lookup yields CDR1 MDHEN and CDR2 SYDVKM. The CDR3 is 14 amino acids.

The sample holds many counts of this clonotype. The V call is TRBV11-1, the J call TRBJ2-1; 9 positions agree with TRBD2. CDR3 length: 17 residues. Trimming removed 5 bases from V and 2 bases from J; junction bases left unmatched: 10. Germline assignment: CDR1 SGHAT and CDR2 FQDESV (reference sequence). For the CDR3, the DNA is TGTGCCAGCAGCCATAGAGTGCTAGCGGGACCCTACAATGAGCAGTTCTTC. Residues: CASSHRVLAGPYNEQFF. Complete variable domain (other parts from reference TRBV11-1 and TRBJ2-1): EAEVAQSPRYKITEKSQAVAFWCDPISGHATLYWYRQILGQGPELLVQFQDESVVDDSQLPKDRFSAERLKGVDSTLKIQPAELGDSAMYLCASSHRVLAGPYNEQFFGPGTRLTVL.

V usage is TRBV5-6 and J usage is TRBJ1-3; 9 nucleotides align to TRBD1. This CDR3 contains 16 residues. Per germline, CDR1 SGHDT and CDR2 YYEEEE. V lost 1 base to trimming and J lost 8 bases; unmatched junction nucleotides: 10. DNA for the CDR3: TGTGCCAGCAGCTTGAACCTCCGGGACAGGGAGCACACCATATATTTT. As protein: CASSLNLRDREHTIYF.

The chain links TRBV19 to TRBJ1-4, with 8 nucleotides matching TRBD1. Germline V lookup: CDR1 LNHDA, CDR2 SQIVND (reference sequence). The CDR3 consists of 14 residues. V lost 10 bases and J lost 1; bases outside the gene matches: 5. In DNA form, the CDR3 reads TGTGCCACCGGACAGGGCCAAACTAATGAAAAACTGTTTTTT. This translates into CATGQGQTNEKLFF. The variable domain in full, with the rest retrieved from reference TRBV19 and TRBJ1-4, is DGGITQSPKYLFRKEGQNVTLSCEQNLNHDAMYWYRQDPGQGLRLIYYSQIVNDFQKGDIAEGYSVSREKKESFPLTVTSAQKNPTAFYLCATGQGQTNEKLFFGSGTQLSVL.

This clonotype has only a few counts. The chain combines TRBV20-1 with TRBJ2-5; D ambiguous. CDR3 length: 12 residues. The V end was cut by 3 bases, the J end by 7 bases, with 12 bases between. The germline CDR1 and CDR2 sequences are DFQATT and SNEGSKA (reference sequence). CDR3 protein: CSASHLDRTQYF. The DNA of the CDR3 is TGCAGTGCTAGTCATCTAGACCGGACCCAGTACTTC.

This clonotype was picked up one time. V and J are TRBV2 and TRBJ2-7; no reliable D call. TRBJ2-5 explains the end of the DNA better; the J call may be wrong. This CDR3 region has 13 residues. Germline V gives CDR1 SNHLY, CDR2 FYNNEI. CDR3 sequence (DNA): TGTGCCAGCAACCCAGGCTTTCAAGAGACCCAGTACTTC. It encodes CASNPGFQETQYF.

This clonotype was counted a few times. Written as DNA, the CDR3 is TGTGCCAGCAGTCCCACACCCACCGCAGGGGGAGGCTACACCTTC. Its protein is CASSPTPTAGGGYTF. The chain recombines TRBV12-3 or TRBV12-4 with TRBJ1-2; 7 bases map to TRBD1. V lost 5 bases to trimming and J lost 8 bases; unmatched junction nucleotides: 14. The CDR3 extends over 15 amino acids.

The chain employs TRBV7-3 and TRBJ2-3; D possibly corresponds to TRBD2 (6 bases). V was pared by 1 base and J by 4 bases, with 12 bases between. This CDR3 region has 15 residues. Germline V gene data show CDR1 as SGHTA and CDR2 as FQGTGA. Written as DNA, the CDR3 is TGTGCCAGCAGCTTAATCTCGGGAGCCGCAGATACGCAGTATTTT. Its translation is CASSLISGAADTQYF.

The V and J genes are TRBV7-8 and TRBJ2-1; tentative D call: TRBD1 (5 bases). The closer fit of TRBJ2-7 to the DNA end suggests the J call may be wrong. Germline CDR1 and CDR2: SGHVS and FQNEAQ. This CDR3 has 13 residues. The CDR3: CASSTLRVYEQYF. In nucleotides, the CDR3 is TGTGCCAGCAGCACCCTCAGGGTCTACGAGCAGTACTTC.

The chain joins TRBV20-1 to TRBJ2-7, with 9 bases matching TRBD1. The J segment lost 3 bases and the V segment lost 5 bases, leaving 8 bases of the junction unmatched. Per the germline V gene, CDR1 is DFQATT and CDR2 is SNEGSKA (reference sequence). CDR3 length: 14 amino acids. For the CDR3, the DNA is TGCAGTGCTCGGGTCGACAGGGGGATCTACGAGCAGTACTTC. Its translation: CSARVDRGIYEQYF.

V gene TRBV27 combines with J gene TRBJ2-1; tentatively, D is TRBD1 (6 bases). The V gene's germline CDR1 is MNHEY and CDR2 SMNVEV (reference sequence). V lost 1 base, J lost 6 bases, and 19 bases lay in between. The CDR3 is 17 amino acids. The CDR3 sequence is CASSLYSSGVKGNEQFF. The CDR3 DNA reads as TGTGCCAGCAGTTTATATTCCTCAGGGGTTAAAGGCAATGAGCAGTTCTTC.

The gene calls are TRBV6-5 and TRBJ1-1; 7 nucleotides align to TRBD1. Per germline, CDR1 MNHEY and CDR2 SVGAGI. The CDR3 spans 14 residues. V was pared by 6 bases and J by 11 bases, with 15 bases of the junction left unmatched. CDR3 DNA sequence: TGTGCCAGCAGGCAAGAGGGTCGGACAGGAAGGGCTTTCTTT. Amino acid sequence: CASRQEGRTGRAFF.

The chain has TRBV12-3 or TRBV12-4 and TRBJ1-1; 10 bases agree with TRBD1. The ends lost 5 bases at V and 7 bases at J; junction bases unmatched: 7. This CDR3 region has 14 residues. The CDR3 loop reads CASSPGQGLDEAFF. The CDR3 DNA is TGTGCCAGCAGTCCGGGACAGGGGTTGGATGAAGCTTTCTTT.

V gene TRBV20-1 combines with J gene TRBJ2-3; D unclear. The CDR3 has 13 residues. Trimming took 6 bases from V and 5 from J, leaving 15 bases between them. CDR1 DFQATT and CDR2 SNEGSKA come from the germline V gene (reference sequence). The CDR3 is CSADGPWGDTQYF. The CDR3 coding sequence is TGCAGTGCGGACGGGCCCTGGGGAGATACGCAGTATTTT.

This clonotype was counted a few times. The rearrangement links TRBV5-1 to TRBJ2-1, with unresolved D. Germline values: CDR1 SGHRS, CDR2 YFSETQ. V lost 1 base, J lost 8 bases, and 16 bases lay in between. The CDR3 totals 15 residues. The CDR3 reads CASSLRNGVVDEQFF. The CDR3 region has the DNA TGCGCCAGCAGCTTGCGGAATGGGGTCGTGGATGAGCAGTTCTTC.